What follows are 26 T cell receptor beta chains derived from one specimen sequenced in a study of shared clonotypes between healthy human individuals. Sequencing used immunoSEQ multiplex PCR; TCRdb keeps in-frame clones, though not all of them. The sample gives roughly 1,500,000 clones, around 98% of which show up once; 0.4% to 0.55% is in the top ten. The sample taken for sequencing was naive CD4+ T cells sorted from blood. The sample's subset: CD45RA+ positively selected. The source of these receptors is a man younger than 40 in good health.

The chain joins TRBV27 to TRBJ2-4, with a possible D match to TRBD1 (5 bases). This CDR3 contains 17 residues. CDR1 and CDR2 from the germline V gene are MNHEY and SMNVEV (reference sequence). V shed 5 bases and J shed 1 base, with 18 bases lying between them. In nucleotides, the CDR3 is TGTGCCAGCAGTCATACTCAGGGCCTGGGGGCCAAAAACATTCAGTACTTC. It encodes CASSHTQGLGAKNIQYF.

The V call is TRBV11-3, the J call TRBJ2-1; a possible D gene is TRBD2 (6 bases). Trimming left V 1 base short and J 2 bases short, with 12 bases between. There are 16 residues in the CDR3. CDR1 is SGHNT and CDR2 is YENEEA in the germline V gene. The CDR3 protein is CASSLGGGGTYNEQFF. CDR3 bases: TGTGCCAGCAGCTTAGGAGGTGGCGGGACCTACAATGAGCAGTTCTTC. Supplemented by reference TRBV11-3 and TRBJ2-1, the full variable domain reads EAGVVQSPRYKIIEKKQPVAFWCNPISGHNTLYWYLQNLGQGPELLIRYENEEAVDDSQLPKDRFSAERLKGVDSTLKIQPAELGDSAVYLCASSLGGGGTYNEQFFGPGTRLTVL.

CDR3 protein: CASRRDSGNQPQHF. The CDR3 DNA sequence: TGTGCCAGCAGGAGGGACAGCGGCAATCAGCCCCAGCATTTT. The V gene is TRBV2, the J gene TRBJ1-5; TRBD1 agrees at 7 bases. With V trimmed by 6 bases and J by 2 bases, 4 bases remained unmatched. The CDR3 sequence is 14 residues long. CDR1 SNHLY and CDR2 FYNNEI come from the germline V gene.

Worth noting for this clone: Within the sample, other DNA sequences also encode this same CDR3. The chain is built from TRBV7-8 and TRBJ2-7; D remains ambiguous. The germline V gene has CDR1 SGHVS and CDR2 FQNEAQ. The CDR3 length is 14 residues. The V and J ends lost 1 base and 1 base respectively, with 8 bases between them. The CDR3 coding sequence is TGTGCCAGCAGCTTAGAAGCCAGTTCCTACGAGCAGTACTTC. Amino acid sequence: CASSLEASSYEQYF.

This clone was seen just once. This chain links TRBV27 with TRBJ2-1, with D perhaps TRBD2 (6 bases). Germline CDR1 reads MNHEY; CDR2 reads SMNVEV (reference sequence). Deletions cut 8 bases from V and 2 bases from J, with 13 bases between. This CDR3 has 14 residues. For the CDR3, the DNA is TGTGCCAGCCGCCGGGACTCTGCCTACAATGAGCAGTTCTTC. It is translated as CASRRDSAYNEQFF.

This rearrangement joins TRBV7-9 to TRBJ2-5; 14 nucleotides match TRBD2. The junction had 6 bases not matched to a gene; V was cut back by 1 base and J by 5 bases. This CDR3 has 17 residues. The germline CDR1 and CDR2 sequences are SEHNR and FQNEAQ (reference sequence). In nucleotides, the CDR3 is TGTGCCAGCAGCTTAGGACGACTAGCGGGAGGGGAGGAGACCCAGTACTTC. Residues: CASSLGRLAGGEETQYF. Complete variable domain (other parts from reference TRBV7-9 and TRBJ2-5): DTGVSQNPRHKITKRGQNVTFRCDPISEHNRLYWYRQTLGQGPEFLTYFQNEAQLEKSRLLSDRFSAERPKGSFSTLEIQRTEQGDSAMYLCASSLGRLAGGEETQYFGPGTRLLVL.

V is TRBV7-8 and J is TRBJ2-3, with TRBD2 matching over 13 bases. The CDR3 runs 18 residues. Germline CDR1 SGHVS, CDR2 FQNEAQ. Germline trimming cut 5 bases from V and 3 bases from J; bases unmatched to any gene: 11. The CDR3: CASSPRTSGRDLTDTQYF. CDR3 in DNA: TGTGCCAGCAGCCCACGCACTAGCGGGAGGGATCTAACAGATACGCAGTATTTT. The whole variable domain, filled in from reference TRBV7-8 and TRBJ2-3, reads GAGVSQSPRYKVAKRGQDVALRCDPISGHVSLFWYQQALGQGPEFLTYFQNEAQLDKSGLPSDRFFAERPEGSVSTLKIQRTQQEDSAVYLCASSPRTSGRDLTDTQYFGPGTRLTVL.

This clone occurred once. The chain combines TRBV7-9 with TRBJ2-7; D remains unclear. V lost 2 bases and J 5 bases, leaving 7 bases between the germline ends. From germline, CDR1 is SEHNR and CDR2 FQNEAQ (reference sequence). This CDR3 has 12 amino acids. CDR3 in amino acids: CASSLKGHEQYF. The CDR3 nucleotides read TGTGCCAGCAGCTTAAAAGGGCACGAGCAGTACTTC.

This chain joins TRBV7-8 and TRBJ2-3, with 14 bases aligning to TRBD2. Trimming removed 5 bases from V and 6 bases from J; junction bases left unmatched: 7. Germline V lookup: CDR1 SGHVS, CDR2 FQNEAQ. CDR3 length: 16 residues. CDR3 in DNA: TGTGCCAGCAGCAGGGGACTAGCGGGAGTAATTGATACGCAGTATTTT. Translating gives CASSRGLAGVIDTQYF.

The CDR3 DNA follows: TGCGCCAGCAGCCATCAAAATGACAGGGTTTACGAGCAGTACTTC. Translated, it gives CASSHQNDRVYEQYF. The chain carries TRBV4-1 and TRBJ2-7, with TRBD1 matching 7 bases. The CDR3 loop spans 15 amino acids. V shed 3 bases and J 4 bases; nucleotides not matched to a gene: 9. Germline V gene sequence: CDR1 MGHRA, CDR2 YSYEKL.

CDR3 sequence: CASSGGLVLGLGTDTQYF. The CDR3 coding sequence is TGTGCCAGCAGCGGGGGACTAGTTCTGGGTTTAGGCACAGATACGCAGTATTTT. This rearrangement joins TRBV9 to TRBJ2-3; 8 positions agree with TRBD2. The J segment lost 1 base and the V segment lost 3 bases, leaving 13 bases of the junction unmatched. The CDR3 sequence is 18 residues long. Germline CDR1 and CDR2: SGDLS and YYNGEE.

CDR3 nucleotide sequence: TGTGCCAGCAGTGGACTTGTGGGTCTAGACAATCAGCCCCAGCATTTT. Its translation: CASSGLVGLDNQPQHF. This sequence joins TRBV2 and TRBJ1-5; no reliable D call. Trimming cost V 4 bases and J 3 bases, with 16 bases left between them. The CDR3 is 16 residues long. CDR1 is SNHLY, CDR2 FYNNEI, per germline.

Concerning this clone itself: The junction and the germline gene differ at one end; a read error may be behind it. The chain combines TRBV5-1 with TRBJ2-7, with 8 bases fitting TRBD2. CDR3 length: 15 residues. Germline CDR1 and CDR2: SGHRS and YFSETQ. The CDR3 DNA sequence: TGCACCAGCAGCTTGGGAGCGGGAGATACCTACGAGCAGTACTTC. It is translated as CTSSLGAGDTYEQYF.

This rearrangement joins TRBV19 to TRBJ1-1, with D perhaps matching TRBD1 (5 bases). V lost 6 bases to trimming and J lost 0 bases, with 11 bases between them. The CDR3 sequence is 14 residues long. Germline V gives CDR1 LNHDA, CDR2 SQIVND (reference sequence). CDR3 protein: CASSKTGLNTEAFF. In DNA form, the CDR3 reads TGTGCCAGTAGCAAAACAGGTTTGAACACTGAAGCTTTCTTT. Using reference TRBV19 and TRBJ1-1 for the parts outside the CDR3, the full variable domain is DGGITQSPKYLFRKEGQNVTLSCEQNLNHDAMYWYRQDPGQGLRLIYYSQIVNDFQKGDIAEGYSVSREKKESFPLTVTSAQKNPTAFYLCASSKTGLNTEAFFGQGTRLTVV.

The chain is built from TRBV5-4 and TRBJ2-2; D is possibly TRBD1 or TRBD2 (5 bases each). Germline V gene data show CDR1 as SGHNT and CDR2 as YYREEE (reference sequence). Deletions cut 5 bases from V and 7 bases from J, with 18 bases between. The CDR3 has 15 residues. CDR3 nucleotides: TGTGCCAGCAGGAGGGACGGAGGATACGGCGGGGAGCTGTTTTTT. Translating it yields CASRRDGGYGGELFF.

V gene TRBV5-1 combines with J gene TRBJ2-5, with D perhaps matching TRBD2 (6 bases). The V gene's germline CDR1 is SGHRS and CDR2 YFSETQ. The CDR3 runs 15 residues. V was shortened by 9 bases and J by 4 bases, with 22 bases between the two germline ends. CDR3 residues: CATERVPGEGETQYF. In DNA form, the CDR3 reads TGCGCCACCGAGCGGGTACCGGGGGAAGGAGAGACCCAGTACTTC.

This chain links TRBV5-5 with TRBJ2-3, with TRBD2 matching 9 bases. The CDR3 sequence is 15 residues long. Losses at the gene ends were 4 bases for V and 3 bases for J; bases not matched to a gene: 6. Looked up from germline, CDR1 is SGHKS and CDR2 is YYEKEE (reference sequence). The CDR3 loop is CASSPLAGSTDTQYF. The DNA of the CDR3 is TGTGCCAGCAGCCCCCTAGCGGGATCGACAGATACGCAGTATTTT.

The rearrangement uses TRBV30 and TRBJ2-7, with D tentatively TRBD2 (5 bases). Trimming removed 3 bases from V and 0 bases from J, with 18 bases in between. The CDR3 length is 16 residues. Germline values: CDR1 GTSNPN, CDR2 SVGIG (reference sequence). The CDR3 region is CAWRPRGPLSSYEQYF. For the CDR3, the DNA is TGTGCCTGGAGGCCCCGAGGGCCGCTAAGCTCCTACGAGCAGTACTTC.

The rearrangement links TRBV6-9 to TRBJ2-7; TRBD2 matches 15 bases. This CDR3 contains 15 residues. Per germline, CDR1 MNHGY and CDR2 SVAAGI. The J segment lost 3 bases and the V segment lost 7 bases, leaving 4 bases of the junction unmatched. The CDR3 loop reads CASKGLAGGLYEQYF. The CDR3 DNA sequence: TGTGCCAGCAAAGGACTAGCGGGAGGGCTCTACGAGCAGTACTTC.

The genes are TRBV9 and TRBJ2-1, with D perhaps matching TRBD1 or TRBD2 (5 bases each). The germline gives CDR1 SGDLS, CDR2 YYNGEE. With 3 bases removed from V and 8 bases from J, the gap between germline ends came to 15 bases. CDR3 length: 14 residues. DNA of the CDR3: TGTGCCAGCAGCGCGGGGCCGCAGGGACATGAGCAGTTCTTC. This codes for CASSAGPQGHEQFF. Full variable domain (remainder filled in from reference TRBV9 and TRBJ2-1): DSGVTQTPKHLITATGQRVTLRCSPRSGDLSVYWYQQSLDQGLQFLIQYYNGEERAKGNILERFSAQQFPDLHSELNLSSLELGDSALYFCASSAGPQGHEQFFGPGTRLTVL.

This clone was observed a handful of times. The J gene is TRBJ2-2, the V gene TRBV7-9, with D unclear. Trimming took off 11 bases at V and 0 bases at J, with 10 bases between the two ends. Germline CDR1 reads SEHNR; CDR2 reads FQNEAQ (reference sequence). The CDR3 has 13 residues. The CDR3 loop reads CAPGNPNTGELFF. The CDR3 nucleotides read TGTGCCCCTGGGAACCCGAACACCGGGGAGCTGTTTTTT.

The rearrangement links TRBV5-6 to TRBJ2-7; 12 bases fit TRBD1. V lost 4 bases to trimming and J lost 3 bases; unmatched junction nucleotides: 8. Germline values: CDR1 SGHDT, CDR2 YYEEEE. The CDR3 runs to 16 residues. The CDR3 loop is CASSGAGQGAVYEQYF. DNA for the CDR3: TGTGCCAGCAGCGGAGCGGGACAGGGGGCGGTCTACGAGCAGTACTTC.

This chain joins TRBV7-9 and TRBJ2-6, with 9 bases lining up with TRBD2. Trimming at V came to 8 bases and at J to 0 bases, leaving 8 bases not matched to a gene. Germline V gene lookup returns CDR1 SEHNR and CDR2 FQNEAQ (reference sequence). CDR3 length equals 17 residues. The CDR3 reads CASETSGQSSGANVLTF. In DNA form, the CDR3 reads TGTGCCAGCGAGACTAGCGGTCAATCCTCTGGGGCCAACGTCCTGACTTTC.

This sequence joins TRBV7-9 and TRBJ2-7, with 9 bases matching TRBD1. Germline V gives CDR1 SEHNR, CDR2 FQNEAQ (reference sequence). The junction had 10 bases not matched to a gene; V was cut back by 5 bases and J by 2 bases. The CDR3 totals 16 residues. The CDR3 coding sequence is TGTGCCAGCAGCCCAAGGCGACAGGGGGGTCCCTACGAGCAGTACTTC. This codes for CASSPRRQGGPYEQYF.

A note on this clone: This sample includes further DNA sequences coding for the same CDR3. V gene TRBV18 combines with J gene TRBJ2-7; no definite D call. The CDR3 totals 13 residues. Germline CDR1 is KGHSH and CDR2 is LQKENI. Between the trimmed V and J ends, which lost 2 bases and 3 bases, there was a span of 8 bases. In nucleotides, the CDR3 is TGTGCCAGCTCACCATCGAACCTCTACGAGCAGTACTTC. Translating gives CASSPSNLYEQYF.

The chain couples TRBV29-1 to TRBJ2-3, with 7 positions matching TRBD2. Germline assignment: CDR1 SQVTM and CDR2 ANQGSEA. The V gene end was trimmed by 3 bases and the J gene end by 9 bases; junction bases not matched to a gene: 12. The CDR3 length is 14 residues. Here the CDR3 DNA reads TGCAGCGTTGAGTGGATTGTGGGGGGGAGCACGCAGTATTTT. This gives the protein CSVEWIVGGSTQYF.